One sample yielded the 19 T cell receptor beta chains listed below, sequenced in a study of shared clonotypes between healthy human individuals. Libraries were prepared by immunoSEQ multiplex PCR; TCRdb keeps only in-frame clonotypes and omits some of them. The profile covers 950,000 to 1,100,000 clones, with about 75% appearing a single time and approximately 1.3% taken by the ten largest. The material sequenced was memory CD4+ T cells sorted from blood. Documented subset: CD45RA-negative fraction. The receptor source for this set is a young man in good health.

A single count supports this clone. The J gene is TRBJ1-2, the V gene TRBV5-4; unclear D gene. Germline assignment: CDR1 SGHNT and CDR2 YYREEE (reference sequence). With 0 bases removed from V and 6 bases from J, the gap between germline ends came to 15 bases. This CDR3 region has 15 residues. The CDR3 DNA follows: TGTGCCAGCAGCTTGGCACAGACCGAAACCAATGGCTACACCTTC. Protein: CASSLAQTETNGYTF. The full variable domain, with the rest looked up from reference TRBV5-4 and TRBJ1-2, is ETGVTQSPTHLIKTRGQQVTLRCSSQSGHNTVSWYQQALGQGPQFIFQYYREEENGRGNFPPRFSGLQFPNYSSELNVNALELDDSALYLCASSLAQTETNGYTFGSGTRLTVV.

This clone was seen only once. The chain couples TRBV18 to TRBJ2-2; 12 nucleotides agree with TRBD2. Trimming at V came to 0 bases and at J to 5 bases, leaving 4 bases not matched to a gene. The CDR3 length is 17 residues. The germline gives CDR1 KGHSH, CDR2 LQKENI. CDR3 in DNA: TGTGCCAGCTCACCACCGCGGACTAGCGGGATAACCGGGGAGCTGTTTTTT. This sequence encodes CASSPPRTSGITGELFF.

V gene TRBV6-1 combines with J gene TRBJ2-7, with 8 nucleotides matching TRBD2. The J segment lost 2 bases and the V segment lost 5 bases, leaving 8 bases of the junction unmatched. Germline V gives CDR1 MNHNS, CDR2 SASEGT. This CDR3 contains 15 residues. The CDR3 sequence: CASSPREGRTYEQYF. The CDR3 DNA is TGTGCCAGCAGTCCCCGGGAGGGTAGGACCTACGAGCAGTACTTC.

To note about this clone: This sample also contains other DNA sequences that code for the same CDR3. V gene TRBV30 combines with J gene TRBJ1-2, with D unresolved. Trimming pared 2 bases from V and 4 bases from J, leaving 8 bases between. The length of the CDR3 is 12 residues. Looked up from germline, CDR1 is GTSNPN and CDR2 is SVGIG (reference sequence). CDR3 coding DNA: TGTGCCTGGAGTCGGGGAAGCTATGGCTACACCTTC. It is translated as CAWSRGSYGYTF.

This clone came up many times. The rearrangement uses TRBV5-1 and TRBJ1-2; 7 nucleotides align to TRBD1. Germline lookup yields CDR1 SGHRS and CDR2 YFSETQ. The J segment lost 4 bases and the V segment lost 1 base, leaving 7 bases of the junction unmatched. CDR3 length equals 15 residues. The CDR3 protein is CASSLIGGQTYGYTF. CDR3 coding DNA: TGCGCCAGCAGCTTGATAGGGGGACAGACCTATGGCTACACCTTC.

J is TRBJ1-6 and V is TRBV19; TRBD1 might be the D (5 bases). The CDR3 length is 14 residues. The V end was cut by 7 bases, the J end by 8 bases, with 15 bases between. Germline V CDR1 and CDR2: LNHDA, SQIVND (reference sequence). In DNA form, the CDR3 reads TGTGCCAGTACCTTCGGAGGGGTAGATTCACCCCTCCACTTT. Residues: CASTFGGVDSPLHF.

The chain joins TRBV18 to TRBJ2-7, with 7 bases fitting TRBD1. Germline V gives CDR1 KGHSH, CDR2 LQKENI. J lost 6 bases, V lost 2 bases, and 7 bases had no gene match. This CDR3 has 14 amino acids. The CDR3 DNA reads TGTGCCAGCTCACCAGTTGACAGGGCTTCCGAGCAGTACTTC. It yields the protein CASSPVDRASEQYF.

CDR3 protein: CASSPTHDGPTDTQYF. CDR3 coding DNA: TGTGCCAGCAGCCCGACCCACGACGGACCCACAGATACGCAGTATTTT. The rearrangement joins TRBV13 to TRBJ2-3; D unclear. Germline-derived CDR1 and CDR2 are PRHDT and FYEKMQ (reference sequence). V was trimmed by 5 bases and J by 2 bases, leaving 17 bases between them. The CDR3 contains 16 residues. Complete variable domain (other parts from reference TRBV13 and TRBJ2-3): AAGVIQSPRHLIKEKRETATLKCYPIPRHDTVYWYQQGPGQDPQFLISFYEKMQSDKGSIPDRFSAQQFSDYHSELNMSSLELGDSALYFCASSPTHDGPTDTQYFGPGTRLTVL.

The chain has TRBV6-6 and TRBJ1-2; tentative D call: TRBD1 (5 bases). The CDR3 sequence is 11 residues long. CDR1 MNHNY and CDR2 SVGAGI come from the germline V gene (reference sequence). DNA of the CDR3: TGTGCTTACGGCGGGGCCGAAGGCTACACCTTC. This codes for CAYGGAEGYTF.

In regard to this clone: The same CDR3 can be traced to other DNA sequences in this sample. The chain recombines TRBV5-1 with TRBJ2-3; 12 bases map to TRBD2. J gave up 1 base and V 2 bases, and 2 bases lay outside the gene matches. CDR1 SGHRS and CDR2 YFSETQ come from the germline V gene. The CDR3 contains 16 residues. The CDR3 nucleotides read TGCGCCAGCAGCTTCCGACTAGCGGGGGGCACAGATACGCAGTATTTT. Its protein is CASSFRLAGGTDTQYF.

The CDR3 nucleotides are TGCGCCAGCAGCCAAGCGTTAGCGGGAGGTCCAGCCAACACAGATACGCAGTATTTT. As protein: CASSQALAGGPANTDTQYF. The chain combines TRBV4-1 with TRBJ2-3; TRBD2 matches 10 bases. The trim removed 1 base at V and 2 bases at J, leaving 12 bases unmatched. This CDR3 region has 19 residues. Germline V lookup: CDR1 MGHRA, CDR2 YSYEKL.

The chain is built from TRBV2 and TRBJ2-7; D may correspond to TRBD1 or TRBD2 (5 bases each). This CDR3 contains 13 residues. Germline CDR1 reads SNHLY; CDR2 reads FYNNEI. Trimming left V 3 bases short and J 6 bases short, with 12 bases between. The CDR3 reads CASSDSGRGEQYF. CDR3 bases: TGTGCCAGCAGTGACTCGGGGCGTGGCGAGCAGTACTTC. Full variable domain (rest looked up from reference TRBV2 and TRBJ2-7): EPEVTQTPSHQVTQMGQEVILRCVPISNHLYFYWYRQILGQKVEFLVSFYNNEISEKSEIFDDQFSVERPDGSNFTLKIRSTKLEDSAMYFCASSDSGRGEQYFGPGTRLTVT.

This chain joins TRBV7-2 and TRBJ2-7; perhaps TRBD2 as D (6 bases). Germline assignment: CDR1 SGHTA and CDR2 FQGNSA. The CDR3 consists of 13 residues. V was clipped by 6 bases and J by 0 bases, with 9 bases between them. The CDR3 bases are TGTGCCAGCAGGGTAGCGGCCTCCTACGAGCAGTACTTC. It translates to CASRVAASYEQYF.

This rearrangement joins TRBV6-5 to TRBJ2-7; either TRBD1 or TRBD2 may fit D (6 bases each). Per germline, CDR1 MNHEY and CDR2 SVGAGI. The V gene lost 6 bases and the J gene lost 11 bases, with 17 bases spanning the gap. This CDR3 has 12 residues. In DNA form, the CDR3 reads TGTGCCAGCAGAACAGGGCTGGGGACTGAGTACTTC. It is translated as CASRTGLGTEYF.

V gene TRBV6-4 combines with J gene TRBJ2-2; no definite D call. Trimming left V 2 bases short and J 5 bases short, with 3 bases between. Germline lookup yields CDR1 MRHNA and CDR2 SNTAGT. The length of the CDR3 is 12 residues. In DNA, the CDR3 is TGTGCCAGCAGTGACGCAACCGGGGAGCTGTTTTTT. The encoded protein is CASSDATGELFF.

J is TRBJ2-2 and V is TRBV18; 12 bases align to TRBD2. Germline CDR1 is KGHSH and CDR2 is LQKENI. With V trimmed by 3 bases and J by 1 base, 3 bases remained unmatched. This CDR3 is 17 amino acids long. The CDR3 coding sequence is TGTGCCAGCTCACCTTGGACTAGCGGGGAGAACACCGGGGAGCTGTTTTTT. Its translation: CASSPWTSGENTGELFF.

The genes are TRBV5-6 and TRBJ2-1; TRBD2 agrees at 9 bases. Unmatched junction bases numbered 5, after V lost 4 bases and J lost 0 bases. Per the germline V gene, CDR1 is SGHDT and CDR2 is YYEEEE. The CDR3 has 16 residues. The DNA for the CDR3 is TGTGCCAGCAGCCGGGCGGGAGGGGGCTCCTACAATGAGCAGTTCTTC. Translating it yields CASSRAGGGSYNEQFF.

The V gene is TRBV7-8, the J gene TRBJ2-5, with D tentatively TRBD1 (6 bases). CDR1 SGHVS and CDR2 FQNEAQ come from the germline V gene. CDR3 size: 13 residues. The germline V and J ends were trimmed by 5 bases and 5 bases, with 12 bases remaining between them. This CDR3 is CASSNDRRETQYF. CDR3 coding DNA: TGTGCCAGCAGCAATGACAGGAGGGAGACCCAGTACTTC. The full variable domain, completed using reference TRBV7-8 and TRBJ2-5, is GAGVSQSPRYKVAKRGQDVALRCDPISGHVSLFWYQQALGQGPEFLTYFQNEAQLDKSGLPSDRFFAERPEGSVSTLKIQRTQQEDSAVYLCASSNDRRETQYFGPGTRLLVL.

This clone was counted a single time. This sequence joins TRBV5-4 and TRBJ2-3; the match to TRBD2 covers 8 bases. CDR1 SGHNT and CDR2 YYREEE come from the germline V gene (reference sequence). J gave up 9 bases and V 1 base, and 10 bases lay outside the gene matches. The CDR3 has 15 residues. The CDR3 spells CASSLPGGYGITQYF. The CDR3 DNA is TGTGCCAGCAGCTTGCCGGGAGGGTATGGGATAACGCAGTATTTT.